Listed below are T cell receptor beta chains from one sample, sequenced in a study of cytomegalovirus exposure and HLA in healthy donors. Method: immunoSEQ multiplex PCR; TCRdb's copy keeps in-frame clones and lacks some. The repertoire holds about 160,000 clones, around 89% seen once, with 2.5% to 3% in the top ten. The material sequenced was PBMCs. The receptor set was obtained from a man aged 18-30 years in good health and CMV-seronegative. The CDR3 runs from the conserved cysteine through the conserved F or W.

j_gene,v_gene,CDR3aa
TRBJ2-1,TRBV5-4,CASSLGTGSYNEQFF
TRBJ2-2,TRBV5-1,CASSLGLANTGELFF
TRBJ2-1,TRBV5-1,CASSLGGAGEQFF
TRBJ1-2,TRBV5-1,CASSTDRGHSYTF
TRBJ2-2,TRBV6-5,CASSLTYTGTTGELFF
TRBJ2-5,TRBV27,CASSHRDREETQYF
TRBJ2-3,TRBV5-1,CASSPERGDRLDTQYF
TRBJ2-3,TRBV7-2,CASSGYLEDTQYF
TRBJ2-2,TRBV7-7,CASSPRESTGELFF
TRBJ2-1,TRBV5-1,CASSFPNGSSYNEQFF
TRBJ1-3,TRBV5-1,CASSLDYRSLYF
TRBJ2-6,TRBV2,CASSSGAGANVLTF
TRBJ2-7,TRBV7-9,CASSYETQVSYEQYF
TRBJ2-2,TRBV7-6,CASSNAIAGVTGELFF
TRBJ2-1,TRBV5-4,CASSLAELAGKQFF
TRBJ1-4,TRBV10-2,CASSKDWTGVNEKLFF
TRBJ2-1,TRBV4-1,CASSRGLDNEQFF
TRBJ2-7,TRBV10-3,CAIRDREVGYEQYF
TRBJ2-1,TRBV2,CASTSPGGAGEQFF
TRBJ1-4,TRBV6-1,CASSQTGGDEKLFF
TRBJ2-2,TRBV23-1,CASSPVAHTGELFF
TRBJ2-3,TRBV6-4,CASSEGGGGHTDTQYF
TRBJ1-1,TRBV27,CASSPTKNTEAFF
TRBJ2-5,TRBV11-2,CASSLREGTQYF
TRBJ1-1,TRBV5-6,CASSLGQTTEAFF
TRBJ1-5,TRBV6-6,CAIRAPGTSGNQPQHF
TRBJ2-7,TRBV6-6,CASSFSYEQYF
TRBJ2-6,TRBV5-1,CASSPDGGSAGANVLTF
TRBJ1-2,TRBV7-9,CASRDRTYGYTF